These 23 T cell receptor beta chains originate from one sample sequenced in a study of cytomegalovirus exposure and HLA in healthy donors. In the PCR, 60 Vbeta and 13 Jbeta primers were used. Assay used: immunoSEQ multiplex PCR; TCRdb lists only in-frame clones, some missing. Of about 110,000 clones listed, 70% to 85% are singletons. Material for sequencing was PBMCs. All receptors come from a woman aged 18-29 years in good health and CMV-seronegative.

The chain recombines TRBV7-8 with TRBJ2-3; 10 bases agree with TRBD2. The CDR3 has 17 amino acids. V shed 1 base, J shed 6 bases, and the junction held 10 bases outside the gene matches. The V gene's germline CDR1 is SGHVS and CDR2 FQNEAQ. The CDR3 loop is CASSLVSGLAGVDTQYF. CDR3 sequence (DNA): TGTGCCAGCAGCTTAGTTTCCGGGCTAGCGGGAGTTGATACGCAGTATTTT.

This clone occurred a few times. The chain uses TRBV5-8 and TRBJ1-4, with TRBD1 identical over 7 bases. CDR1 and CDR2 from the germline V gene are SGHTS and YDEGEE. The CDR3 has 14 residues. J lost 4 bases, V lost 3 bases, and 3 bases had no gene match. CDR3 bases: TGTGCCAGCAGCTCTGGACAGGTTAATGAAAAACTGTTTTTT. This translates into CASSSGQVNEKLFF.

About this clone: The same CDR3 arises from other DNA sequences in this sample as well. V gene TRBV5-1 combines with J gene TRBJ1-1; D is uncertain. CDR3 length: 13 amino acids. CDR1 and CDR2 from the germline V gene are SGHRS and YFSETQ. The V and J ends lost 4 bases and 1 base respectively, with 8 bases between them. The CDR3 DNA sequence: TGCGCCAGCAGCCTGGGCGGGAACACTGAAGCTTTCTTT. Translation: CASSLGGNTEAFF.

This chain connects TRBV9 to TRBJ1-1; 8 bases are a match to TRBD1. The ends lost 0 bases at V and 1 base at J; junction bases unmatched: 2. Germline V gene sequence: CDR1 SGDLS, CDR2 YYNGEE. The CDR3 is made up of 15 amino acids. This CDR3 reads CASSVGGQANTEAFF. The CDR3 nucleotides read TGTGCCAGCAGCGTAGGGGGACAGGCGAACACTGAAGCTTTCTTT.

This clone was observed once. The V and J genes are TRBV7-2 and TRBJ2-4; 7 bases are a match to TRBD2. V lost 5 bases to trimming and J lost 0 bases; unmatched junction nucleotides: 7. Germline CDR1 and CDR2: SGHTA and FQGNSA. The length of the CDR3 is 16 residues. The CDR3, as DNA: TGTGCCAGCAGCCCGCAAGCGGGACTAGCCAAAAACATTCAGTACTTC. This gives the protein CASSPQAGLAKNIQYF.

The chain carries TRBV29-1 and TRBJ1-2, with TRBD1 identical over 7 bases. Germline V gene sequence: CDR1 SQVTM, CDR2 ANQGSEA. The CDR3 has 14 residues. J lost 2 bases, V lost 1 base, and 4 bases had no gene match. The CDR3 here is CSVEAGQLNYGYTF. The CDR3, as DNA: TGCAGCGTTGAAGCGGGACAGCTAAACTATGGCTACACCTTC.

CDR3 nucleotides: TGTGCCAGCAGCGTAGAGGGACTAGCGGGGCGCAATGAGCAGTTCTTC. This codes for CASSVEGLAGRNEQFF. The V call is TRBV9, the J call TRBJ2-1, with 13 bases aligning to TRBD2. Germline lookup yields CDR1 SGDLS and CDR2 YYNGEE. The CDR3 spans 16 residues. The J segment lost 6 bases and the V segment lost 0 bases, leaving 3 bases of the junction unmatched.

The rearrangement joins TRBV6-4 to TRBJ2-1; 8 nucleotides line up with TRBD2. CDR1 is MRHNA and CDR2 is SNTAGT in the germline V gene. This CDR3 spans 16 amino acids. After removal of 0 bases from V and 5 bases from J, the junction contained 6 bases not matched to a gene. The CDR3 sequence: CASSDSAGGYHNEQFF. The DNA of the CDR3 is TGTGCCAGCAGTGACTCTGCGGGAGGCTACCACAATGAGCAGTTCTTC.

The chain uses TRBV9 and TRBJ1-4; TRBD1 is a possible D gene (5 bases). The germline gives CDR1 SGDLS, CDR2 YYNGEE. The length of the CDR3 is 14 residues. V was pared by 5 bases and J by 5 bases, with 13 bases between. The CDR3: CASRGGPGNEKLFF. CDR3 in DNA: TGTGCCAGCAGGGGGGGACCAGGGAATGAAAAACTGTTTTTT.

The V gene is TRBV5-1, the J gene TRBJ2-1; TRBD2 matches at 9 bases. Unmatched junction bases numbered 5, after V lost 5 bases and J lost 2 bases. CDR1 and CDR2 (germline): SGHRS, YFSETQ. This CDR3 has 15 residues. CDR3: CASSLAGEPYNEQFF. The DNA of the CDR3 is TGCGCCAGCAGTTTAGCGGGAGAACCCTACAATGAGCAGTTCTTC.

The gene calls are TRBV5-6 and TRBJ1-2, with 9 bases aligning to TRBD1. Germline CDR1 and CDR2: SGHDT and YYEEEE. This CDR3 region has 16 residues. Trimming took 0 bases from V and 6 from J; bases not matched to a gene: 9. The CDR3 nucleotides are TGTGCCAGCAGCTTGGGGGCTACAGGGGGCCGGGATGGCTACACCTTC. Translating gives CASSLGATGGRDGYTF.

The chain is built from TRBV19 and TRBJ1-1; the match to TRBD1 covers 7 bases. The V gene end was trimmed by 5 bases and the J gene end by 0 bases; junction bases not matched to a gene: 6. The CDR3 is made up of 15 amino acids. Germline loops: CDR1 LNHDA, CDR2 SQIVND (reference sequence). CDR3 sequence (DNA): TGTGCCAGTAGTGCCAAACAGGGGATGAACACTGAAGCTTTCTTT. It encodes CASSAKQGMNTEAFF.

This clone appeared a few times. The chain joins TRBV4-1 to TRBJ2-1, with a possible D match to TRBD1 (6 bases). This CDR3 has 15 residues. V was clipped by 4 bases and J by 4 bases, with 14 bases between them. Germline values: CDR1 MGHRA, CDR2 YSYEKL. The CDR3 DNA sequence: TGCGCCAGCAGCCTAAGGACAGAAACTTACAATGAGCAGTTCTTC. This sequence encodes CASSLRTETYNEQFF.

This chain uses TRBV5-1 with TRBJ2-2; no definite D call. The CDR3 loop spans 14 amino acids. V was cut by 0 bases and J by 1 base, with 4 bases left in between. Germline CDR1 is SGHRS and CDR2 is YFSETQ. DNA of the CDR3: TGCGCCAGCAGCTTGGGACAGAACACCGGGGAGCTGTTTTTT. This codes for CASSLGQNTGELFF.

CDR3 sequence: CASSVAMNTEAFF. The CDR3 nucleotides are TGTGCCAGCAGCGTAGCCATGAACACTGAAGCTTTCTTT. The chain is built from TRBV9 and TRBJ1-1; D ambiguous. Germline-derived CDR1 and CDR2 are SGDLS and YYNGEE. V was shortened by 0 bases and J by 0 bases, with 3 bases between the two germline ends. There are 13 residues in the CDR3. The whole variable domain, filled in from reference TRBV9 and TRBJ1-1, reads DSGVTQTPKHLITATGQRVTLRCSPRSGDLSVYWYQQSLDQGLQFLIQYYNGEERAKGNILERFSAQQFPDLHSELNLSSLELGDSALYFCASSVAMNTEAFFGQGTRLTVV.

This sequence joins TRBV18 and TRBJ1-1, with D possibly matching TRBD1 (5 bases). The V and J ends lost 3 bases and 3 bases respectively, with 5 bases between them. Germline CDR1 KGHSH, CDR2 LQKENI. This CDR3 has 12 amino acids. CDR3 region: CASSPTDTEAFF. For the CDR3, the DNA is TGTGCCAGCTCACCGACAGACACTGAAGCTTTCTTT.

This CDR3 reads CASSFPAGGVETQYF. The CDR3 nucleotides read TGTGCCAGCAGCTTTCCAGCGGGGGGTGTGGAGACCCAGTACTTC. The rearrangement joins TRBV5-4 to TRBJ2-5; 9 nucleotides align to TRBD2. The V gene's germline CDR1 is SGHNT and CDR2 YYREEE (reference sequence). Trimming took 2 bases from V and 5 from J; bases not matched to a gene: 7. The CDR3 covers 15 residues.

Comments on this clone: An end of the junction does not agree with germline; a read error may underlie this. The CDR3 reads CASSEGVRGSGYGYTF. CDR3 bases: TGTGCCAGCAGCGAAGGAGTGAGGGGGTCCGGGTATGGCTACACCTTC. This chain joins TRBV2 and TRBJ1-2, with a possible D match to TRBD1 (6 bases). The CDR3 is 16 residues long. Germline values: CDR1 SNHLY, CDR2 FYNNEI.

The gene calls are TRBV4-1 and TRBJ1-2; D is possibly TRBD1 (6 bases). The CDR3 extends over 17 amino acids. Trimming removed 3 bases from V and 4 bases from J, with 21 bases in between. Looked up from germline, CDR1 is MGHRA and CDR2 is YSYEKL. CDR3 nucleotides: TGCGCCAGCAGCCAGGACCCCGACTCGACAGGAAGCTATGGCTACACCTTC. This codes for CASSQDPDSTGSYGYTF.

This chain's CDR3 is CASSLSVTRVIEQYF. The CDR3, as DNA: TGTGCCAGCAGCTTATCAGTGACTAGAGTTATCGAGCAGTACTTC. This chain links TRBV11-2 with TRBJ2-7; a possible D gene is TRBD2 (6 bases). This CDR3 is built from 15 residues. Germline V CDR1 and CDR2: SGHAT, FQNNGV. Trimming shortened V by 2 bases and J by 6 bases, and 17 bases separated the two germline ends.

V and J are TRBV28 and TRBJ1-5; TRBD1 matches at 7 bases. With V trimmed by 8 bases and J by 0 bases, 7 bases remained unmatched. The CDR3 has 15 amino acids. Per the germline V gene, CDR1 is MDHEN and CDR2 is SYDVKM. The CDR3 reads CASLGQVISNQPQHF. In DNA form, the CDR3 reads TGTGCCAGCCTCGGACAGGTCATTAGCAATCAGCCCCAGCATTTT.

This chain links TRBV28 with TRBJ1-1, with 7 nucleotides matching TRBD1. The CDR3 extends over 10 amino acids. Trimming took 8 bases from V and 11 from J; bases not matched to a gene: 5. CDR1 and CDR2 (germline): MDHEN, SYDVKM. The chain's CDR3 is CASEGAVAFF. In nucleotides, the CDR3 is TGTGCCAGCGAGGGGGCTGTCGCTTTCTTT. Based on the CDR3 plus reference TRBV28 and TRBJ1-1, the full variable domain is DVKVTQSSRYLVKRTGEKVFLECVQDMDHENMFWYRQDPGLGLRLIYFSYDVKMKEKGDIPEGYSVSREKKERFSLILESASTNQTSMYLCASEGAVAFFGQGTRLTVV.

V usage is TRBV7-2 and J usage is TRBJ2-3, with D uncertain. CDR3 length: 13 residues. The V gene lost 3 bases and the J gene lost 6 bases, with 10 bases spanning the gap. The germline V gene encodes CDR1 SGHTA and CDR2 FQGNSA. Here the CDR3 reads CASSLSARDTQYF. CDR3 nucleotides: TGTGCCAGCAGCTTGAGCGCTAGGGATACGCAGTATTTT.